The entry below gives a single T cell receptor (beta chain) sequence along with its context. The antigen is undetermined. The sample is drawn from a study of T cell responses to AZD1222 COVID-19 vaccine. Turning to the study itself: Second-dose groups at about 4 or about 12 weeks were pooled.

The germline V gene encodes CDR1 MDHEN and CDR2 SYDVKM. The CDR3 spans 14 residues. Trimming took 4 bases from V and 0 from J, leaving 9 bases between them. Study-wide findings and caveats: The study identified only five to seven AZD1222 recipients as seropositive at baseline.

Assay used: immunoSEQ multiplex PCR; TCRdb lists only in-frame clones, some missing. Among more than 150,000 clones listed, around 93% were seen once. The clonotype originates from an adult in good health. The source was peripheral blood, collected on day 0 of AZD1222 vaccination. The chain uses TRBV28 and TRBJ1-1, with D hard to call. CDR3 coding DNA: TGTGCCAGCAGTTGGGGAGGTGTGAACACTGAAGCTTTCTTT. Amino acids: CASSWGGVNTEAFF.